Listed here are 2 T cell receptor beta chains from one sample, sequenced in a study of T cells after posttransplantation cyclophosphamide (dated by TCRdb to about 2016). Library construction relied on the immunoSEQ multiplex PCR assay. In its TCRdb copy, this immuneACCESS table keeps in-frame sequences only and misses some clones. Where compared with another copy, unresolved V genes explain less than half of these, and the others have no known cause. Listed for this sample are 44,000 or so clones, none observed only a single time. 2% to 2.5% of the sample belongs to the ten largest clones. The sequencing input was PBMCs. These receptors were collected from a man in his forties in good health, CMV-negative, and a related stem cell transplant donor.

This clone was recorded a few times. This chain uses TRBV6-5 with TRBJ2-1, with unresolved D. Germline lookup yields CDR1 MNHEY and CDR2 SVGAGI. Between the trimmed V and J ends, which lost 7 bases and 9 bases, there was a span of 13 bases. CDR3 length: 12 amino acids. The CDR3 DNA reads as TGTGCCAGCACAGAGCGCGAGCTTGAGCAGTTCTTC. It is translated as CASTERELEQFF.

This clone has at least ten counts. The chain carries TRBV5-1 and TRBJ1-2, with a possible D match to TRBD1 (6 bases). This CDR3 region has 13 residues. The germline gives CDR1 SGHRS, CDR2 YFSETQ. Between the trimmed V and J ends, which lost 4 bases and 3 bases, there was a span of 10 bases. CDR3 sequence: CASSPTGDYGYTF. The CDR3 DNA reads as TGCGCCAGCAGCCCGACAGGAGACTATGGCTACACCTTC.